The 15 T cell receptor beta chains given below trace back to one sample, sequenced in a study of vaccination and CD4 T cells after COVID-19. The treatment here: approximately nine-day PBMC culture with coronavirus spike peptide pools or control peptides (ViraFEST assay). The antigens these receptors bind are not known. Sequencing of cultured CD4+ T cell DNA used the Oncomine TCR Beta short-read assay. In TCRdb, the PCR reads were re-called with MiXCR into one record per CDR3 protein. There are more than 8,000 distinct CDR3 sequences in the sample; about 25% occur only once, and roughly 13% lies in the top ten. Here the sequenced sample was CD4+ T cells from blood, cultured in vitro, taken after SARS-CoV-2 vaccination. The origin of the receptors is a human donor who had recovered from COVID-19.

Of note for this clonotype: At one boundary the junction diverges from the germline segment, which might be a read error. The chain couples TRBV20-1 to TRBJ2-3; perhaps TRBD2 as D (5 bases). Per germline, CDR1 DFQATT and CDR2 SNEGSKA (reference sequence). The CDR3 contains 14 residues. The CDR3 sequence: CSTSRRRGTDTQYF. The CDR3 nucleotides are TGCAGTACTAGTAGAAGACGGGGAACAGATACGCAGTATTTT.

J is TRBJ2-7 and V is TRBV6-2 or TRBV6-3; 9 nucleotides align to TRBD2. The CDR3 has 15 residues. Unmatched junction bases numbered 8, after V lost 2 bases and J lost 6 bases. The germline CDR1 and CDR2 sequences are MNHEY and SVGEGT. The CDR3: CASSYGAGGHGEQYF. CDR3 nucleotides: TGTGCCAGCAGTTACGGGGCGGGAGGGCATGGCGAGCAGTACTTC.

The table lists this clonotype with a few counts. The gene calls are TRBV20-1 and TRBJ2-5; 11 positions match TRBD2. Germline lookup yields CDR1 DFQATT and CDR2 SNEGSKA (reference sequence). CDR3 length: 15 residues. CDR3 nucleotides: TGCAGCCTCATAAGACTAGCGGGATTCCAAGAGACCCAGTACTTC. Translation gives CSLIRLAGFQETQYF.

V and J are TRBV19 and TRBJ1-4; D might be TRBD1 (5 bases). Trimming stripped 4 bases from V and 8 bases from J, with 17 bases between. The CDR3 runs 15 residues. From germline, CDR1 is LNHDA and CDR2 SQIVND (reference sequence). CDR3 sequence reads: CASSTGAAGGEKLFF. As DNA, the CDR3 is TGTGCCAGTAGTACCGGGGCCGCAGGCGGCGAAAAACTGTTTTTT.

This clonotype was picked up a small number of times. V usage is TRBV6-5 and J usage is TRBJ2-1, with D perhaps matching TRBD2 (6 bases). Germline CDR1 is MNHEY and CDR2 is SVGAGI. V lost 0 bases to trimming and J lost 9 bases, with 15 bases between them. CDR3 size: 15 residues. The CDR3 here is CASSYSTGANIEQFF. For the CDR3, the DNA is TGTGCCAGCAGTTACTCGACGGGAGCCAATATTGAGCAGTTCTTC.

The CDR3 coding sequence is TGTGCCAGCAGCTTAGAGGGGGGGGGAGTACGGTCGACTGAAGCTTTCTTT. This encodes CASSLEGGGVRSTEAFF. The chain employs TRBV11-2 and TRBJ1-1; D is perhaps TRBD1 (5 bases). Germline V lookup: CDR1 SGHAT, CDR2 FQNNGV. V lost 0 bases and J lost 5, with 19 bases in between. The CDR3 totals 17 residues.

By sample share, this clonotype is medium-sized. The CDR3 region has the DNA TGCAGTGCTAGTAAGGGGAGGGTACCCACAGATACGCAGTATTTT. Translation gives CSASKGRVPTDTQYF. V is TRBV20-1 and J is TRBJ2-3; TRBD2 aligns across 7 bases. V trimming: 3 bases; J trimming: 2 bases; junction bases outside the gene matches: 8. The CDR3 totals 15 residues. Germline V gene lookup returns CDR1 DFQATT and CDR2 SNEGSKA (reference sequence).

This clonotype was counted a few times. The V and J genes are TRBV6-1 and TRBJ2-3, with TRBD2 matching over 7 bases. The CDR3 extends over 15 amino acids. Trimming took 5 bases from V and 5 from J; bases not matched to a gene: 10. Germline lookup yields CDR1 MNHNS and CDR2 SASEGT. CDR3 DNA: TGTGCCAGCAGTCCCGGGGCGGGAGCGGGAGATACGCAGTATTTT. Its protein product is CASSPGAGAGDTQYF.

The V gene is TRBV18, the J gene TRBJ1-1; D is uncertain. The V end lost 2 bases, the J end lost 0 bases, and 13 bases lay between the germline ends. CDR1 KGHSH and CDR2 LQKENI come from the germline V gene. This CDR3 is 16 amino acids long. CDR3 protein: CASSPGIQNMNTEAFF. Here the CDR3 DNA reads TGTGCCAGCTCACCAGGTATCCAGAACATGAACACTGAAGCTTTCTTT.

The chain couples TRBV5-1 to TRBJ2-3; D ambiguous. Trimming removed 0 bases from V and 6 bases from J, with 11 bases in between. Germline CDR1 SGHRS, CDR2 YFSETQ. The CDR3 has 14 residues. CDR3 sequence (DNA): TGCGCCAGCAGCTTGGCCAACCTCGGGGATACGCAGTATTTT. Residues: CASSLANLGDTQYF.

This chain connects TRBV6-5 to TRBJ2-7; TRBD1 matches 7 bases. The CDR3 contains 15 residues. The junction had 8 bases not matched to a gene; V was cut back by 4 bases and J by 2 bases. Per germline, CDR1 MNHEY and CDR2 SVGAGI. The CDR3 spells CASSFGQAAAYEQYF. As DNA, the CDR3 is TGTGCCAGCAGTTTCGGACAGGCCGCCGCCTACGAGCAGTACTTC.

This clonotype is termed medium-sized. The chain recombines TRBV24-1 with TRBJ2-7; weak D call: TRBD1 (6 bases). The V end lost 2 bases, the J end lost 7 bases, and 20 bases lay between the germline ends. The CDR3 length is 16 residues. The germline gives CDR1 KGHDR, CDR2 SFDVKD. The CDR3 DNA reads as TGTGCCACCAGTGATTGGGGGACAACGGACACAAGGGAGCAGTACTTC. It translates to CATSDWGTTDTREQYF.

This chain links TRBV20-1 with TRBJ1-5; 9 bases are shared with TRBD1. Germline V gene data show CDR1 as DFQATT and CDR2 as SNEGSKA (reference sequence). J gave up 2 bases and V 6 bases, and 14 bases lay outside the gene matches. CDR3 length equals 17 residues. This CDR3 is CSAAGTGRLHRNQPQHF. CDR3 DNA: TGCAGTGCCGCCGGGACAGGGAGACTTCACCGCAATCAGCCCCAGCATTTT.

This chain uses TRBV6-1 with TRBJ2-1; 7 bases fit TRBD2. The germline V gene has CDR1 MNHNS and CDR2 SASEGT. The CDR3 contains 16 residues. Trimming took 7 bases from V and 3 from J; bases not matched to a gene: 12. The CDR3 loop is CASTTRASGGYNEQFF. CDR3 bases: TGTGCCAGCACCACACGGGCTAGCGGAGGCTACAATGAGCAGTTCTTC.

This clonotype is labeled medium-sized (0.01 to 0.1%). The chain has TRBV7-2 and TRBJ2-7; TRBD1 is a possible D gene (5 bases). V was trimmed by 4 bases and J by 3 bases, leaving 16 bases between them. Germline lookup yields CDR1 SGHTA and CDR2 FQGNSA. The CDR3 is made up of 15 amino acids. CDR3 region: CASSSKITGIYEQYF. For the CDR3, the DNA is TGTGCCAGCAGCTCCAAAATAACAGGCATCTACGAGCAGTACTTC.